A single sample is the source of the 7 T cell receptor beta chains below, sequenced in a study of OX40 agonist ivuxolimab in advanced cancers. The repertoire was sequenced with immunoSEQ multiplex PCR; TCRdb's copy has only in-frame clones and lacks some. The repertoire consists of 80,000 to 95,000 clones, with approximately 90% occurring once and the leading ten covering approximately 0.67%. This sample comprised CD4+ or CD8+ T cells sorted from blood, obtained in a trial of the OX40 agonist ivuxolimab. The source is an adult with an advanced solid tumor such as melanoma, head and neck, liver or kidney cancer.

This chain uses TRBV10-3 with TRBJ2-7; TRBD2 matches at 13 bases. Looked up from germline, CDR1 is ENHRY and CDR2 is SYGVKD. The CDR3 contains 16 residues. V was pared by 6 bases and J by 0 bases, with 5 bases of the junction left unmatched. As DNA, the CDR3 is TGTGCCATCAGCCCAGGGACTAGCGGGAACTCCTACGAGCAGTACTTC. This translates into CAISPGTSGNSYEQYF.

The rearrangement links TRBV7-7 to TRBJ2-5, with D unclear. This CDR3 has 13 amino acids. Germline CDR1 reads SSHAT; CDR2 reads FNYEAQ (reference sequence). V dropped 1 base and J dropped 5 bases, with 8 bases sitting between them. The CDR3 protein is CASSLEGFETQYF. The CDR3 DNA sequence: TGTGCCAGCAGCTTAGAAGGGTTTGAGACCCAGTACTTC. Based on the CDR3 plus reference TRBV7-7 and TRBJ2-5, the full variable domain is GAGVSQSPRYKVTKRGQDVTLRCDPISSHATLYWYQQALGQGPEFLTYFNYEAQPDKSGLPSDRFSAERPEGSISTLTIQRTEQRDSAMYRCASSLEGFETQYFGPGTRLLVL.

This chain joins TRBV29-1 and TRBJ2-7; a possible D gene is TRBD2 (6 bases). Per germline, CDR1 SQVTM and CDR2 ANQGSEA. This CDR3 has 14 amino acids. V dropped 4 bases and J dropped 0 bases, with 13 bases sitting between them. CDR3 loop: CSVAGSRLSYEQYF. CDR3 bases: TGCAGCGTTGCCGGGAGTCGACTCTCCTACGAGCAGTACTTC.

This clone was seen many times. The CDR3 DNA reads TGCGCCAGCAGCTTGGTGGCAGGGTGGGCTGAAGCTTTCTTT. It is translated as CASSLVAGWAEAFF. The chain combines TRBV5-1 with TRBJ1-1, with D tentatively TRBD1 (5 bases). Germline CDR1 and CDR2: SGHRS and YFSETQ. Trimming removed 0 bases at V and 6 bases at J, with 12 bases between. This CDR3 is built from 14 residues.

The V call is TRBV19, the J call TRBJ1-6, with 7 bases lining up with TRBD1. V lost 7 bases, J lost 6 bases, and 9 bases stayed unmatched. The CDR3 totals 15 residues. In germline, CDR1 is LNHDA, CDR2 SQIVND (reference sequence). The CDR3 region has the DNA TGTGCCAGTAAGAGCCGGGACAGCTCTAATTCACCCCTCCACTTT. This translates into CASKSRDSSNSPLHF. Full variable domain (remainder filled in from reference TRBV19 and TRBJ1-6): DGGITQSPKYLFRKEGQNVTLSCEQNLNHDAMYWYRQDPGQGLRLIYYSQIVNDFQKGDIAEGYSVSREKKESFPLTVTSAQKNPTAFYLCASKSRDSSNSPLHFGNGTRLTVT.

The genes are TRBV2 and TRBJ1-2, with D possibly being TRBD1 (5 bases). The V and J ends lost 7 bases and 2 bases respectively, with 11 bases between them. The CDR3 covers 13 residues. Germline CDR1 SNHLY, CDR2 FYNNEI. Here the CDR3 reads CASIQGVNYGYTF. As DNA, the CDR3 is TGTGCCAGCATTCAGGGAGTGAACTATGGCTACACCTTC.

V is TRBV7-6 and J is TRBJ2-1; D call uncertain. The CDR3 runs 13 residues. The V end lost 2 bases, the J end lost 5 bases, and 7 bases lay between the germline ends. From germline, CDR1 is SGHVS and CDR2 FNYEAQ. The CDR3 sequence: CASSLTENNEQFF. The CDR3 coding sequence is TGTGCCAGCAGCTTAACGGAGAACAATGAGCAGTTCTTC.